These T cell receptor beta chains were read from a single sample in a study of T-cell memory formation after mild COVID-19. TCRdb re-analysed the 5' RACE reads in MiXCR, keeping a single row per CDR3 protein. This sample carries over 350,000 distinct CDR3 sequences, 20% to 25% of them seen once, and the ten largest clones take roughly 8.7%. Sequenced: PBMCs or a T cell subset sorted from them (not recorded which). The receptors come from an adult woman who had mild COVID-19 (a few samples of this study predate the infection). Cell type and time point are not known. CDR3s include the opening cysteine and the closing phenylalanine or tryptophan. D genes are given only for firm matches. Only some rows state a clone size, as once, few, many or a class for expanded clones.

size	J	V	D	CDR3	DNA
.	TRBJ1-4	TRBV25-1	.	CASSESGSRLEKLFF	TGTGCCAGCAGTGAATCGGGCAGCCGACTTGAAAAACTGTTTTTT
.	TRBJ1-6	TRBV20-1	.	CSARGPYLGNNSPLHF	TGCAGTGCTAGAGGCCCATATTTGGGCAATAATTCACCCCTCCACTTT
few	TRBJ2-3	TRBV6-1	.	CASSELGAGDTQYF	TGTGCCAGCAGTGAACTGGGGGCGGGAGATACGCAGTATTTT
few	TRBJ1-3	TRBV11-2	.	CASSPHTSNTIYF	TGTGCCAGCAGCCCACACACGTCAAACACCATATATTTT
.	TRBJ1-6	TRBV7-9	.	CASSLSESPNSPLHF	TGTGCCAGCAGCTTAAGTGAGAGCCCTAATTCACCCCTCCACTTT
.	TRBJ2-5	TRBV7-2	TRBD2	CASTVTSGSRETQYF	TGTGCCAGCACCGTGACTAGCGGGAGTCGGGAGACCCAGTACTTC
.	TRBJ2-3	TRBV5-1	TRBD1	CASSFGQASTDTQYF	TGCGCCAGCAGCTTCGGACAGGCGAGCACAGATACGCAGTATTTT
.	TRBJ2-7	TRBV4-1	TRBD1	CASSRGPGQASYEQYF	TGCGCCAGCAGCCGAGGGCCGGGACAGGCATCCTACGAGCAGTACTTC
once	TRBJ2-1	TRBV7-9	.	CASSLDQWSEQFF	TGTGCCAGCAGCTTAGACCAATGGAGTGAGCAGTTCTTC
few	TRBJ2-5	TRBV10-3	TRBD1	CAISEMGQRETQYF	TGTGCCATCAGTGAGATGGGACAGAGAGAGACCCAGTACTTC
.	TRBJ1-5	TRBV5-6	.	CASSLRVSGTPNQPQHF	TGTGCCAGCAGCTTGAGGGTTTCCGGGACACCGAATCAGCCCCAGCATTTT
few	TRBJ2-5	TRBV18	TRBD2	CASSPPAGKETQYF	TGTGCCAGCTCACCACCAGCGGGAAAAGAGACCCAGTACTTC
.	TRBJ2-5	TRBV7-3	.	CASSFGLGETQYF	TGTGCCAGCAGCTTCGGACTGGGAGAGACCCAGTACTTC
few	TRBJ2-7	TRBV29-1	TRBD2	CSVELAGESSSYEQYF	TGCAGCGTTGAACTAGCGGGAGAGTCCAGTTCCTACGAGCAGTACTTC
few	TRBJ1-1	TRBV7-2	TRBD1	CASSLIQQGATEAFF	TGTGCCAGCAGCTTAATCCAGCAGGGGGCCACTGAAGCTTTCTTT
few	TRBJ2-1	TRBV27	.	CASRLGQRYNEQFF	TGTGCCAGCAGGCTAGGACAGAGATACAATGAGCAGTTCTTC
.	TRBJ1-2	TRBV29-1	.	CSVGTLPPHYGYTF	TGCAGCGTTGGGACACTTCCACCCCACTATGGCTACACCTTC
.	TRBJ1-2	TRBV20-1	.	CSASLTTF	TGCAGTGCTAGCCTTACCACCTTC
few	TRBJ2-7	TRBV5-1	.	CASSLKGDKGVYEQYF	TGCGCCAGCAGCTTGAAGGGCGACAAAGGGGTCTACGAGCAGTACTTC
.	TRBJ2-7	TRBV7-3	.	CASSLMPASYEQYF	TGTGCCAGCAGCTTAATGCCGGCCTCCTACGAGCAGTACTTC
many	TRBJ2-7	TRBV3-1	TRBD2	CASSSTSAAYEQYF	TGTGCCAGCAGCTCAACTAGCGCGGCCTACGAGCAGTACTTC
.	TRBJ2-1	TRBV5-5	.	CASSPVYNNEQFF	TGTGCCAGCAGCCCCGTATATAACAATGAGCAGTTCTTC
few	TRBJ2-7	TRBV4-1	.	CASSQVGPRFGEQYF	TGCGCCAGCAGCCAAGTCGGACCGCGTTTCGGCGAGCAGTACTTC